This T cell receptor beta chain was recorded in a study of blood T cell repertoires in COVID-19. The CDR3 sequence is 13 residues long. Between the trimmed V and J ends, which lost 6 bases and 2 bases, there was a span of 11 bases. Per the germline V gene, CDR1 is LNHDA and CDR2 is SQIVND (reference sequence). TCRdb's table, derived via immunoSEQ multiplex PCR, lists solely in-frame clones and lacks some. The sample records around 100,000 clones, just over 85% being singletons. Participants' own reports of clinical history determined their cohort assignment. This TCR was sampled from a woman in her forties or fifties who had recovered from COVID-19. This chain uses TRBV19 with TRBJ2-7; no clear D. Sequences were obtained from PBMCs or T cells enriched from blood (not recorded which). The CDR3 DNA sequence: TGTGCCAGTAGGCAAACCTGGCCCTACGAGCAGTACTTC. Its translation is CASRQTWPYEQYF.